The next 7 T cell receptor beta chains were all read from a single sample in a study of sequential checkpoint blockade in melanoma. Sequencing used immunoSEQ multiplex PCR; TCRdb keeps in-frame clones, though not all of them. Among over 15,000 clones listed, around four fifths were seen once. The sample's treatment: randomized to nivolumab then ipilimumab (arm A) or the reverse (arm B). Sequenced material: CD8+ T cells sorted from blood (inferred from file names), taken from a patient given nivolumab and ipilimumab in sequence. The receptors were gathered from a human donor with melanoma.

The J gene is TRBJ2-1, the V gene TRBV30; possible D gene TRBD2, 5 bases. The CDR3 covers 11 residues. The V gene lost 3 bases and the J gene lost 7 bases, with 7 bases spanning the gap. Germline CDR1 is GTSNPN and CDR2 is SVGIG (reference sequence). CDR3 amino acids: CAWSRGNEQFF. For the CDR3, the DNA is TGTGCCTGGAGCCGAGGGAATGAGCAGTTCTTC.

This chain connects TRBV2 to TRBJ1-4; TRBD1 aligns across 10 bases. V shed 10 bases, J shed 7 bases, and the junction held 12 bases outside the gene matches. Per the germline V gene, CDR1 is SNHLY and CDR2 is FYNNEI. The CDR3 extends over 15 amino acids. The chain's CDR3 is CATLLSDRGREKLFF. The CDR3 DNA reads as TGTGCCACCCTTCTTTCTGACAGGGGGCGTGAAAAACTGTTTTTT.

In this sample, this clone turned up a few times. The CDR3 spells CASSPISGVHTIYF. DNA of the CDR3: TGTGCCAGCAGCCCGATATCAGGGGTGCACACCATATATTTT. The rearrangement links TRBV7-9 to TRBJ1-3, with a weak D call TRBD1 (6 bases). The CDR3 has 14 residues. The V end lost 5 bases, the J end lost 8 bases, and 16 bases lay between the germline ends. Germline assignment: CDR1 SEHNR and CDR2 FQNEAQ (reference sequence).

V usage is TRBV27 and J usage is TRBJ1-4; TRBD1 matches at 8 bases. V lost 4 bases and J lost 3; bases outside the gene matches: 4. CDR1 is MNHEY, CDR2 SMNVEV, per germline (reference sequence). This CDR3 contains 15 residues. The CDR3 sequence: CASSWAGGPNEKLFF. The CDR3 nucleotides read TGTGCCAGCAGTTGGGCAGGGGGCCCTAATGAAAAACTGTTTTTT.

CDR3 coding DNA: TGTGCCAGCAGCTTAGACGGGCTAGCGGGAGTACCAAGCACAGATACGCAGTATTTT. This gives the protein CASSLDGLAGVPSTDTQYF. The rearrangement joins TRBV11-2 to TRBJ2-3, with 10 bases identical to TRBD2. The CDR3 covers 19 residues. CDR1 and CDR2 from the germline V gene are SGHAT and FQNNGV. V dropped 0 bases and J dropped 0; count of bases not matched to a gene: 9.

The chain carries TRBV7-9 and TRBJ2-2; 12 bases agree with TRBD2. CDR1 and CDR2 (germline): SEHNR, FQNEAQ (reference sequence). CDR3 length: 16 amino acids. J lost 7 bases, V lost 4 bases, and 7 bases had no gene match. Written as DNA, the CDR3 is TGTGCCAGCAGCTCAACTAGCGGGAGGAGGGACGGGGAGCTGTTTTTT. Protein sequence: CASSSTSGRRDGELFF.

The chain is built from TRBV28 and TRBJ2-2; D remains unclear. Germline V gene lookup returns CDR1 MDHEN and CDR2 SYDVKM. This CDR3 is built from 13 residues. V was pared by 5 bases and J by 6 bases, with 10 bases between. The CDR3 DNA reads as TGTGCCAGCAGTCTTAGCTTGGCCGGGGAGCTGTTTTTT. Its protein is CASSLSLAGELFF.